A selection of T cell receptor beta chains follows, all from one sample in a study of T cell changes during pregnancy in multiple sclerosis. Profiled with immunoSEQ multiplex PCR; TCRdb holds only in-frame clones, not every one. The sample consists of roughly 39,000 clones, roughly 91% of them appearing once. This material consisted of CD4+ T cells from peripheral blood mononuclear cells, taken after pregnancy. The receptors were gathered from a female donor in good health, enrolled as a control in a pregnancy study. The conserved cysteine and the conserved F or W are not part of the CDR3 here. The D gene is left open where the match is weak.

>TRBV27|TRBD2|TRBJ2-1|15
ASSSTRLAGLRNEQF
>TRBV21-1|-|TRBJ1-1|8
ASSKGEAF
>TRBV15|-|TRBJ1-2|11
ATSRDSTYGYT
>TRBV11-3|TRBD1|TRBJ1-6|12
ASSSTGENSPLH
>TRBV7-2|TRBD2|TRBJ2-1|14
ASSSGTSGRLYEQF
>TRBV11-2|-|TRBJ1-1|12
ASSSAGGKFEAF
>TRBV5-1|TRBD1|TRBJ2-7|13
ASSSGGQGSYEQY
>TRBV7-2|-|TRBJ2-3|14
ASSRGGVASTDTQY
>TRBV28|TRBD2|TRBJ2-1|14
ASKSGLAGFFSEQF
>TRBV25-1|-|TRBJ1-4|11
ASSRDTEEKLF
>TRBV9|TRBD2|TRBJ2-2|14
ASSVDWRGAGGELF
>TRBV6-1|TRBD1|TRBJ1-2|13
ASTNNPGTGLYYT
>TRBV30|TRBD1|TRBJ1-2|10
AWTRDSYGYT
>TRBV13|TRBD1|TRBJ2-5|12
ASSFGQGQETQY
>TRBV2|TRBD1|TRBJ2-2|12
ASSVARGPGELF
>TRBV6-5|TRBD1|TRBJ1-1|12
ASSLPGQPFEAF
>TRBV11-2|TRBD2|TRBJ2-1|14
ASSLAGLAGVGEQF
>TRBV7-9|TRBD2|TRBJ2-1|13
ASSLASSGNNEQF
>TRBV18|TRBD2|TRBJ2-2|13
ASSPLSGAAGELF
>TRBV7-2|-|TRBJ1-1|14
ASSPRGGAMNTEAF
>TRBV19|-|TRBJ1-1|12
ATHSGGASTEAF
>TRBV18|-|TRBJ2-3|12
ASSPLGRTDTQY
>TRBV11-3|TRBD2|TRBJ2-7|13
ASSPGGANAYEQY
>TRBV19|TRBD2|TRBJ2-5|13
ASSPGLAGGETQY